This is a list of T cell receptor beta chains from one sample in a study of T cell repertoires in cytomegalovirus infection. Each CDR3 protein is one row after TCRdb ran MiXCR on the reads. The table records a few hundred thousand distinct CDR3 sequences, more than 25% of them present only once. The sample consisted of PBMCs. The source of these receptors is a human donor in good health (CMV status not recorded). Some clones in this sample may be carry-over from other donors' samples. CDR3s include the opening cysteine and the closing phenylalanine or tryptophan. D genes are given only for firm matches. The size entry is marked missing in some rows and otherwise reads once, few, many or a size class.

D | J | size | V | DNA | CDR3
NA | TRBJ1-3 | NA | TRBV10-3 | TGTGCCATCAACGGGGCTGGAAACACCATATATTTT | CAINGAGNTIYF
TRBD1 | TRBJ1-5 | NA | TRBV11-2 | TGTGCCAGCAGCTTAGAACAGGGGGCGCGTCAGCCCCAGCATTTT | CASSLEQGARQPQHF
NA | TRBJ2-1 | few | TRBV6-5 | TGTGCCAGCAGTTACCCGGGGACGGGAAATTACAATGAGCAGTTCTTC | CASSYPGTGNYNEQFF
NA | TRBJ2-1 | NA | TRBV19 | TGTGCCAGTAGCGATGGGGGGCAAAAGAATGAGCAGTTCTTC | CASSDGGQKNEQFF
NA | TRBJ2-2 | many | TRBV7-9 | TGTGCCAGCAGCTTAAGGGCGGCTAACACCGGGGAGCTGTTTTTT | CASSLRAANTGELFF
NA | TRBJ2-2 | NA | TRBV20-1 | TGCAGTGCTAGAGATCCTGGCGGGGCGAACACCGGGGAGCTGTTTTTT | CSARDPGGANTGELFF
NA | TRBJ1-1 | NA | TRBV7-6 | TGTGCCAGCATTAGTCTGAACACTGAAGCTTTCTTT | CASISLNTEAFF
TRBD2 | TRBJ2-3 | many | TRBV7-2 | TGTGCCAGCAGCTTATACGCTAGCGGGAATACGCAGTATTTT | CASSLYASGNTQYF
NA | TRBJ2-1 | many | TRBV7-2 | TGTGCCAGCACCCCTAGGGGCGACTATTACAATGAGCAGTTCTTC | CASTPRGDYYNEQFF
TRBD1 | TRBJ1-1 | NA | TRBV6-1 | TGTGCCAGCAGCCTATACAGGGGGATGAACACTGAAGCTTTCTTT | CASSLYRGMNTEAFF
NA | TRBJ2-5 | NA | TRBV11-2 | TGTGCCAGCAGCTTCGGGACGCACGAGGGTCGAGAGACCCAGTACTTC | CASSFGTHEGRETQYF
TRBD2 | TRBJ2-1 | NA | TRBV14 | TGTGCCAGCAGCAAACTAGCGTCGGTGTACAATGAGCAGTTCTTC | CASSKLASVYNEQFF
TRBD2 | TRBJ2-7 | NA | TRBV4-2 | TGTGCCAGCAGCCAAAAGCGGGAGGCCTCCTACGAGCAGTACTTC | CASSQKREASYEQYF
NA | TRBJ2-1 | many | TRBV7-2 | TGTGCCAGCAGCCCAGGCACTAGAGCGCATGAGCAGTTCTTC | CASSPGTRAHEQFF
NA | TRBJ2-1 | few | TRBV20-1 | TGCAGTGCTCCACTGTGGGGCCCTGGGGGAAATGAGCAGTTCTTC | CSAPLWGPGGNEQFF
NA | TRBJ1-1 | few | TRBV27 | TGTGCCAGCAGTTTAACTCCCCGGGGAGGGACTGAAGCTTTCTTT | CASSLTPRGGTEAFF
TRBD1 | TRBJ1-2 | many | TRBV7-2 | TGTGCCAGCAGACCCGGGACAGGAAACTATGGCTACACCTTC | CASRPGTGNYGYTF
TRBD2 | TRBJ2-3 | few | TRBV7-2 | TGTGCCAGCAGCTTAACTAGCGGGGGGGATAGGACGCAGTATTTT | CASSLTSGGDRTQYF
NA | TRBJ1-2 | many | TRBV7-2 | TGTGCCAGCAGCTTTGAGGGTCGCTATGGCTACACCTTC | CASSFEGRYGYTF
NA | TRBJ1-5 | many | TRBV7-2 | TGTGCCAGCAGCCCGCCGGGGGCAGGGCGCAATCAGCCCCAGCATTTT | CASSPPGAGRNQPQHF
NA | TRBJ1-1 | few | TRBV7-2 | TGTGCCAGCAGCTTAGTGGGCGGGCCCGAAGCTTTCTTT | CASSLVGGPEAFF
TRBD2 | TRBJ2-2 | NA | TRBV2 | TGTGCCAGCCATGGACTAGCGGGGAACACCGGGGAGCTGTTTTTT | CASHGLAGNTGELFF
NA | TRBJ2-1 | NA | TRBV7-4 | TGTGCCAGCAGCACCTACGGACTCTTCTCCTACAATGAGCAGTTCTTC | CASSTYGLFSYNEQFF
NA | TRBJ2-3 | many | TRBV7-2 | TGTGCCAGCAGCTACAATCAGGCAGATACGCAGTATTTT | CASSYNQADTQYF
NA | TRBJ2-2 | NA | TRBV9 | TGTGCCAGCAGCGGGGGCTCGGCATATCCCGGGGAGCTGTTTTTT | CASSGGSAYPGELFF
NA | TRBJ2-1 | few | TRBV6-2/TRBV6-3 | TGTGCCAGCAGTTTAGCGAGATTAAGGTTCTTC | CASSLARLRFF
TRBD2 | TRBJ2-2 | once | TRBV19 | TGTGCCAGTAGTATTGTTAGCGGGAGACAGACCGGGGAGCTGTTTTTT | CASSIVSGRQTGELFF
TRBD1 | TRBJ1-1 | NA | TRBV4-1 | TGCGCCAGCAGCCAAGAAGGGACAGGGTGGACTGAAGCTTTCTTT | CASSQEGTGWTEAFF
TRBD2 | TRBJ2-1 | few | TRBV28 | TGTGCCAGCATTACGTGGATAGCGGGAGAAGGGAATGAGCAGTTCTTC | CASITWIAGEGNEQFF
NA | TRBJ1-4 | NA | TRBV20-1 | TGCAGTGCTAGTCCCAGGAGGCTTAAACTGTTTTTT | CSASPRRLKLFF
TRBD2 | TRBJ2-1 | NA | TRBV12-3/TRBV12-4 | TGTGCCAGCAGTTTTAACGGGAGGGCCTACAATGAGCAGTTCTTC | CASSFNGRAYNEQFF
TRBD1 | TRBJ1-2 | NA | TRBV29-1 | TGCAGCGTTGAAGACCGGGACAGGTTAACAGCGGAGGTAGCTGGCTACACCTTC | CSVEDRDRLTAEVAGYTF
NA | TRBJ2-1 | NA | TRBV7-2 | TGTGCCAGCAGCGCGCCCACGGGACTCTCGGTAATAGGGTTCTTC | CASSAPTGLSVIGFF
NA | TRBJ2-1 | NA | TRBV12-3/TRBV12-4 | TGTGCCAGCAGTTTAGCCCGGGTTCACCGGTTCTTC | CASSLARVHRFF
NA | TRBJ2-1 | NA | TRBV7-2 | TGTGCCAGCACCTCAAGAGGGGTCTCCTACAATGAGCAGTTCTTC | CASTSRGVSYNEQFF
NA | TRBJ1-4 | many | TRBV7-9 | TGTGCCAGCAGCTTCCGGGACGATGAAAAACTGTTTTTT | CASSFRDDEKLFF
TRBD1 | TRBJ1-5 | few | TRBV6-5 | TGTGCCAGCAGACGGACACGGACAGGGAGCAATCAGCCCCAGCATTTT | CASRRTRTGSNQPQHF
TRBD2 | TRBJ2-5 | few | TRBV5-8 | TGTGCCAGCAGCTCGTGGGGACTAGCGGGAGGAGAGACCCAGTACTTC | CASSSWGLAGGETQYF
NA | TRBJ1-5 | few | TRBV6-2/TRBV6-3 | TGTGCCAGCAGTTACCCCGGACAGCCCCAGCATTTT | CASSYPGQPQHF
NA | TRBJ2-2 | NA | TRBV7-6 | TGTGCCAGCAGCTTAGAGGGTCGAACCGGGGAGCTGTTTTTT | CASSLEGRTGELFF
TRBD1 | TRBJ2-7 | NA | TRBV18 | TGTGCCAGCTCATCGACAGGGGGCCTCGACGAGCAGTACTTC | CASSSTGGLDEQYF
NA | TRBJ1-1 | NA | TRBV12-3/TRBV12-4 | TGTGCCAGCAGTTTACTCGATCGCATGAACACTGAAGCTTTCTTT | CASSLLDRMNTEAFF
TRBD2 | TRBJ2-3 | many | TRBV7-8 | TGTGCCAGCAGGGGGCGGGGTAGCGGGCGATATAGCACAGATACGCAGTATTTT | CASRGRGSGRYSTDTQYF
NA | TRBJ1-5 | few | TRBV4-1 | TGCGCCAGCAGCCTACTGGGGCCAGAAATTAGCAATCAGCCCCAGCATTTT | CASSLLGPEISNQPQHF
NA | TRBJ2-3 | many | TRBV7-8 | TGTGCCAGCAGCTCCCGGGACATCTTTAGCACAGATACGCAGTATTTT | CASSSRDIFSTDTQYF
NA | TRBJ2-1 | NA | TRBV20-1 | TGCAGTGCTGCAACTAGTCACTCTAACAATGAGCAGTTCTTC | CSAATSHSNNEQFF
NA | TRBJ2-7 | NA | TRBV5-5 | TGTGCCAGCAGCTTAAATCCAGGGCTCGAGCAGTACTTC | CASSLNPGLEQYF
NA | TRBJ2-3 | NA | TRBV7-9 | TGTGCCAGCAGCCCCCGATCATTACAGGCCACAGATACGCAGTATTTT | CASSPRSLQATDTQYF
NA | TRBJ2-3 | few | TRBV24-1 | TGTGCCACCAGTGATTTGTCGTATACGCAGTATTTT | CATSDLSYTQYF
NA | TRBJ1-6 | NA | TRBV4-1 | TGCGCCAGCAGCCAAGGACAGCCGAATAATTCACCCCTCCACTTT | CASSQGQPNNSPLHF
NA | TRBJ1-4 | few | TRBV7-2 | TGTGCCAGCAGCTTTACAGGGTTTGGTGAAAAACTGTTTTTT | CASSFTGFGEKLFF